This T cell receptor (beta chain) is from a study of PD-1 blockade in classical Hodgkin lymphoma. Sequenced by immunoSEQ multiplex PCR; TCRdb stores in-frame clones only, minus some. The sample includes roughly 150,000 clones, around 84% seen only once; the top ten take roughly 10%. This clone has only a few counts. From germline, CDR1 is SGHRS and CDR2 YFSETQ. The CDR3 runs to 13 residues. V lost 6 bases to trimming and J lost 7 bases, with 17 bases between them. Each of the patients experienced relapse following autologous stem cell transplantation, and their brentuximab vedotin exposure differed. The TCR comes from a human donor with classical Hodgkin lymphoma. The input for sequencing was peripheral blood mononuclear cells (PBMCs), taken before the second cycle of nivolumab. The rearrangement uses TRBV5-1 and TRBJ2-7, with a weak D call TRBD1 (6 bases). CDR3 sequence reads: CASKGPGAGEQYF. CDR3 nucleotide sequence: TGCGCCAGCAAGGGCCCAGGGGCTGGAGAGCAGTACTTC.